The present T cell receptor beta chain was sequenced within a study of cytotoxic CD8 clonotypes in ibrutinib-treated CLL. Study as a whole: A median around 12 months of treatment, range 6 to 36, preceded the collection of response samples.

Per the germline V gene, CDR1 is SGHRS and CDR2 is YFSETQ. The CDR3 consists of 14 residues. Trimming removed 3 bases at V and 7 bases at J, with 13 bases between. This clone was counted between two and nine times. This table comes from immunoSEQ multiplex PCR, and its TCRdb copy is limited to in-frame clones, with some not included. This table has roughly 200,000 clones, more than 65% appearing once. The V call is TRBV5-1, the J call TRBJ1-4; maybe TRBD1 (6 bases). Sequences were derived from PBMCs, sampled after 12 months of ibrutinib treatment. The sequence was collected from a human donor with chronic lymphocytic leukemia. CDR3 sequence (DNA): TGCGCCAGCAGCTCCAGGGGAGTTGGTGAAAAACTGTTTTTT. Translation: CASSSRGVGEKLFF.